This entry lists 10 T cell receptor beta chains sequenced from one sample in a study of cytomegalovirus exposure and HLA in healthy donors. Both 60 Vbeta primers and 13 Jbeta primers went into the PCR. Profiling relied on immunoSEQ multiplex PCR, and the TCRdb table lists in-frame clones only, not all of them. The sample includes under 150,000 clones, around 62% of them seen just once. The material sequenced was PBMCs. All receptors come from a middle-aged woman in good health and CMV-seropositive.

The chain is built from TRBV5-4 and TRBJ2-7; 9 bases are shared with TRBD1. Germline V gives CDR1 SGHNT, CDR2 YYREEE (reference sequence). This CDR3 region has 14 residues. J lost 6 bases, V lost 4 bases, and 8 bases had no gene match. For the CDR3, the DNA is TGTGCCAGCAGCGGAGGGACAGGGATGGGCGAGCAGTACTTC. It translates to CASSGGTGMGEQYF.

The chain has TRBV28 and TRBJ2-5, with D maybe TRBD1 (6 bases). V lost 6 bases to trimming and J lost 9 bases, with 11 bases between them. CDR3 length equals 11 residues. The germline gives CDR1 MDHEN, CDR2 SYDVKM. The CDR3: CASRLEGAQYF. In nucleotides, the CDR3 is TGTGCCAGCAGACTCGAGGGGGCCCAGTACTTC.

This clone was detected only a few times. The chain couples TRBV19 to TRBJ2-2; D is undetermined. With 2 bases removed from V and 1 base from J, the gap between germline ends came to 5 bases. The CDR3 length is 14 residues. Germline V gene data show CDR1 as LNHDA and CDR2 as SQIVND (reference sequence). CDR3: CASSIILNTGELFF. CDR3 sequence (DNA): TGTGCCAGTAGTATAATACTGAACACCGGGGAGCTGTTTTTT.

Regarding this clone: Additional DNA sequences in this sample encode the identical CDR3. This rearrangement joins TRBV27 to TRBJ2-5; D call uncertain. Trimming stripped 3 bases from V and 2 bases from J, with 7 bases between. The CDR3 runs 13 residues. CDR1 and CDR2 from the germline V gene are MNHEY and SMNVEV (reference sequence). In DNA form, the CDR3 reads TGTGCCAGCAGTTTTGTCCAGCAAGAGACCCAGTACTTC. This gives the protein CASSFVQQETQYF.

This chain connects TRBV29-1 to TRBJ1-2; TRBD1 is a possible D gene (6 bases). Germline values: CDR1 SQVTM, CDR2 ANQGSEA. Trimming removed 6 bases at V and 7 bases at J, with 18 bases between. This CDR3 has 13 residues. The DNA for the CDR3 is TGCAGCGTGGATCAACAGGGTTTTAGTGGCTACACCTTC. This gives the protein CSVDQQGFSGYTF.

The chain recombines TRBV4-1 with TRBJ1-1, with 7 bases that match TRBD1. Trimming took 2 bases from V and 8 from J; bases not matched to a gene: 2. Germline V gene data show CDR1 as MGHRA and CDR2 as YSYEKL. CDR3 length equals 12 residues. CDR3 bases: TGCGCCAGCAGCCAACTACAGGGGGAAGCTTTCTTT. Translating gives CASSQLQGEAFF.

This clone was detected a few times. This rearrangement joins TRBV5-1 to TRBJ1-5, with D unresolved. The CDR3 is 15 residues long. Per germline, CDR1 SGHRS and CDR2 YFSETQ. Deletions cut 0 bases from V and 2 bases from J, with 9 bases between. The chain's CDR3 is CASSLGGSGNQPQHF. In DNA form, the CDR3 reads TGCGCCAGCAGCTTGGGCGGATCCGGCAATCAGCCCCAGCATTTT.

The chain carries TRBV29-1 and TRBJ2-7; 10 bases match TRBD1. CDR1 and CDR2 (germline): SQVTM, ANQGSEA. With 7 bases clipped from V and 5 bases from J, the junction kept 8 bases outside the gene matches. CDR3 length: 13 residues. CDR3 protein: CSGAGTGVDEQYF. The CDR3 coding sequence is TGCAGCGGTGCCGGGACAGGGGTGGACGAGCAGTACTTC.

This clone came up a few times. The genes are TRBV4-2 and TRBJ2-5; D possibly corresponds to TRBD1 (5 bases). Germline CDR1 reads LGHNA; CDR2 reads YNFKEQ. The ends were cut back, 0 bases at V and 2 bases at J, with 19 bases in the middle. The CDR3 extends over 18 amino acids. The CDR3 DNA is TGTGCCAGCAGCCAAGAAGTGACAGAACCCCGATATCAAGAGACCCAGTACTTC. Amino acid sequence: CASSQEVTEPRYQETQYF.

This clone was recorded a few times. The chain couples TRBV4-1 to TRBJ1-5; TRBD1 aligns across 7 bases. The CDR3 is 15 residues long. Germline-derived CDR1 and CDR2 are MGHRA and YSYEKL. V shed 3 bases and J 6 bases; nucleotides not matched to a gene: 8. CDR3 sequence: CASSQSTGVAQPQHF. In DNA form, the CDR3 reads TGCGCCAGCAGCCAGTCTACAGGGGTTGCTCAGCCCCAGCATTTT.